A selection of T cell receptor beta chains follows, all from one sample in a study of T cells in Graves' hyperthyroidism and ophthalmopathy. MiXCR was run by TCRdb on the multiplex PCR reads, yielding one entry per CDR3 protein. The profile shows fewer than 800,000 distinct CDR3 sequences, 16% of them singletons. The sequencing sample was made of blood. The receptors shown here come from a man younger than 35 with Graves' hyperthyroidism. The conserved cysteine and the conserved F or W are not part of the CDR3 here.

j_call v_call cdr3_aa
TRBJ2-2 TRBV24-1 ATSDFREGELF
TRBJ2-1 TRBV12-3/TRBV12-4 ASSPRGENEQF
TRBJ2-3 TRBV12-5 AHDTQY
TRBJ1-5 TRBV20-1 SAKRDRAQGQPQH
TRBJ2-1 TRBV11-2 ASRLSAGGSYNEQF
TRBJ1-1 TRBV12-3/TRBV12-4 ASSLVGGDRGYTEAF
TRBJ2-1 TRBV6-1 ASSEVLAGGQDEQF
TRBJ1-1 TRBV3-1 ASSPRGWGTEAF
TRBJ2-3 TRBV6-4 ASSDSTRGDTDTQY
TRBJ2-7 TRBV28 ASSLVFTPEGYEQY
TRBJ2-2 TRBV30 AWSSRPSGGELF
TRBJ2-1 TRBV30 AWTLLAGGNEQF
TRBJ2-3 TRBV2 ASRPGLASDTQY
TRBJ1-1 TRBV6-1 ASSEVGYTEAF
TRBJ2-7 TRBV30 AWSVPGSSRSYEQY
TRBJ1-5 TRBV4-1 ASSQGSEGAGQPQH
TRBJ1-5 TRBV7-2 ASSRQGGNNQPQH
TRBJ1-2 TRBV28 ASTTWGGTGGAYGYT
TRBJ2-1 TRBV3-1 ASSPLSGRGHNEQF
TRBJ2-1 TRBV7-3 ASSLQLAGGNEQF
TRBJ2-7 TRBV29-1 SVDSAQGKSYEQY
TRBJ2-7 TRBV2 ASRRGLAGDLSRAVNEQY
TRBJ2-3 TRBV5-1 ASSPDRGPLTDTQY
TRBJ2-2 TRBV27 ASSSGRANTGELF
TRBJ2-7 TRBV10-2 ASSEVAVTYEQY
TRBJ2-7 TRBV6-5 ASSYSEEKDEQY
TRBJ1-2 TRBV18 ASSPSTGVNYGYT
TRBJ2-5 TRBV6-2/TRBV6-3 ASSPQGTTLETQY
TRBJ1-1 TRBV19 ASSIGQGGTEAF
TRBJ2-1 TRBV28 ASSSRTSGRSNEQF
TRBJ2-3 TRBV30 AWTPSGRGRWDTQY
TRBJ2-7 TRBV11-1 ASSLESPGEQY
TRBJ2-6 TRBV14 ASSPLGGANVLT
TRBJ2-3 TRBV5-6 ASSLFNTQY
TRBJ1-1 TRBV28 ASTLRTGGYTEAF
TRBJ2-1 TRBV6-2/TRBV6-3 ASSYSSGRRRDNEQF
TRBJ1-2 TRBV3-1 ASRRPGQPYGYT
TRBJ2-5 TRBV28 ASTSRDPRGETQY
TRBJ2-1 TRBV28 ASSTRQGGNEQF
TRBJ2-7 TRBV4-1 ASSQPGRRRHSYEQY
TRBJ2-5 TRBV24-1 ATSDSSPGYPPETQY
TRBJ2-1 TRBV7-3 ASSLSLAGGYNEQF
TRBJ2-7 TRBV7-9 ASSLALSYEQY
TRBJ2-6 TRBV7-9 ASSLRESGANVLT
TRBJ2-5 TRBV2 ASRRDGQETQY
TRBJ2-3 TRBV6-1 ASNLAGDTQY
TRBJ1-3 TRBV7-2 ASSQNPQISGNTIY
TRBJ2-3 TRBV7-9 ASSWGPLGADTQY
TRBJ2-5 TRBV20-1 SARDQKQETQY
TRBJ2-3 TRBV5-1 ASSLYWGKGHTDTQY
TRBJ2-2 TRBV24-1 ATSAKTRNTGELF
TRBJ2-1 TRBV27 ASSLSDVSYNEQF
TRBJ2-2 TRBV10-3 AINGQGPNTGELF
TRBJ2-7 TRBV28 ASSTGTSNSYEQY
TRBJ1-2 TRBV7-9 ASRPPRGGGMDYGYT
TRBJ1-1 TRBV27 ASSPQRGGTEAF
TRBJ2-7 TRBV28 ASSSDGYVGESYEQY
TRBJ2-7 TRBV20-1 SASLADYEQY
TRBJ2-1 TRBV2 ASSLSRGLGWGGGEQF
TRBJ2-7 TRBV6-1 ASSAVPGPHYEQY